Below, 27 T cell receptor beta chains from the same sample are listed, as sequenced in a study of blood T cell repertoires in COVID-19. Here immunoSEQ multiplex PCR was the method, and the copy in TCRdb shows in-frame clones only, minus some. The sample carries fewer than 200,000 clones, approximately 80% recorded once. Specimen: PBMCs or T cells enriched from blood (not recorded which). The receptor source for this set is a man between 50 and 59 years old who had recovered from COVID-19.

The rearrangement joins TRBV5-1 to TRBJ2-5; a possible D gene is TRBD1 (5 bases). With 0 bases removed from V and 3 bases from J, the gap between germline ends came to 9 bases. Germline CDR1 and CDR2: SGHRS and YFSETQ. CDR3 size: 14 residues. The CDR3 nucleotides are TGCGCCAGCAGCTTGGGGCTGACAGAAGAGACCCAGTACTTC. This sequence encodes CASSLGLTEETQYF.

The chain joins TRBV5-5 to TRBJ1-3; weak D call: TRBD1 (5 bases). Germline assignment: CDR1 SGHKS and CDR2 YYEKEE (reference sequence). This CDR3 is 14 amino acids long. V gave up 5 bases and J gave up 2 bases, with 11 bases separating them. The CDR3 nucleotides read TGTGCCAGCAGTCAGGACACCACTGGAAACACCATATATTTT. This translates into CASSQDTTGNTIYF.

The V gene is TRBV6-2 or TRBV6-3, the J gene TRBJ2-1; 7 bases fit TRBD2. The CDR3 has 13 residues. After removal of 4 bases from V and 5 bases from J, the junction contained 2 bases not matched to a gene. The V gene's germline CDR1 is MNHEY and CDR2 SVGEGT. The chain's CDR3 is CASSSGLDNEQFF. The CDR3, as DNA: TGTGCCAGCAGTTCTGGACTAGACAATGAGCAGTTCTTC.

This clone showed up just a few times. The chain combines TRBV2 with TRBJ1-6; TRBD1 matches at 12 bases. Unmatched junction bases numbered 11, after V lost 10 bases and J lost 10 bases. Germline V CDR1 and CDR2: SNHLY, FYNNEI. The CDR3 sequence is 15 residues long. The DNA of the CDR3 is TGTGCCACCGAGGTTGGCGGGACAGGGGGCTCACCCCTCCACTTT. It specifies CATEVGGTGGSPLHF.

The CDR3 region is CASSFPQNSYEQYF. CDR3 bases: TGTGCCAGCAGTTTTCCACAGAACTCCTACGAGCAGTACTTC. This chain uses TRBV2 with TRBJ2-7; the D is unclear. CDR1 is SNHLY, CDR2 FYNNEI, per germline. There are 14 residues in the CDR3. Between the trimmed V and J ends, which lost 5 bases and 0 bases, there was a span of 11 bases.

V and J are TRBV4-1 and TRBJ2-1, with 14 positions matching TRBD2. Trimming at V came to 4 bases and at J to 10 bases, leaving 9 bases not matched to a gene. CDR1 is MGHRA and CDR2 is YSYEKL in the germline V gene. The CDR3 has 16 amino acids. In DNA, the CDR3 is TGCGCCAGCAGCCTTCGACTAGCGGGGGGGCTATGGGAGCAGTTCTTC. The encoded protein is CASSLRLAGGLWEQFF.

The chain links TRBV19 to TRBJ1-2; perhaps TRBD1 as D (6 bases). Germline CDR1 and CDR2: LNHDA and SQIVND (reference sequence). This CDR3 spans 16 amino acids. V was pared by 8 bases and J by 2 bases, with 21 bases between. CDR3 amino acids: CASLRSTGPSNYGYTF. The CDR3 DNA follows: TGTGCCAGTTTACGGTCGACAGGTCCCTCAAACTATGGCTACACCTTC.

To note about this clone: At one end the junction does not follow the germline gene, possibly because of a read error. CDR3 protein: CASSSDRTAPQHF. CDR3 sequence (DNA): TGTGCTAGCAGCTCGGACAGGACCGCACCCCAGCATTTT. This chain connects TRBV7-7 to TRBJ1-5; 7 positions match TRBD1. CDR1 and CDR2 from the germline V gene are SSHAT and FNYEAQ (reference sequence). This CDR3 spans 13 amino acids.

The chain uses TRBV7-8 and TRBJ1-4; TRBD1 aligns across 7 bases. The CDR3 spans 15 residues. CDR1 is SGHVS and CDR2 is FQNEAQ in the germline V gene. V shed 5 bases and J 4 bases; nucleotides not matched to a gene: 7. The CDR3, as DNA: TGTGCCAGCAGCGTCGGACAGGCAAATAATGAAAAACTGTTTTTT. Its protein product is CASSVGQANNEKLFF.

CDR3: CASSAWGGLGNSPLHF. The CDR3 bases are TGTGCCAGTAGTGCCTGGGGGGGGCTGGGGAACTCACCCCTCCACTTT. The rearrangement uses TRBV19 and TRBJ1-6; maybe TRBD1 (6 bases). The CDR3 is 16 amino acids. The V gene lost 5 bases and the J gene lost 10 bases, with 21 bases spanning the gap. The germline V gene encodes CDR1 LNHDA and CDR2 SQIVND (reference sequence). The entire variable domain, with the rest obtained from reference TRBV19 and TRBJ1-6, is as follows: DGGITQSPKYLFRKEGQNVTLSCEQNLNHDAMYWYRQDPGQGLRLIYYSQIVNDFQKGDIAEGYSVSREKKESFPLTVTSAQKNPTAFYLCASSAWGGLGNSPLHFGNGTRLTVT.

The chain combines TRBV11-2 with TRBJ1-2; D is undetermined. The CDR3 runs to 11 residues. V shed 2 bases and J shed 8 bases, with 6 bases lying between them. Germline CDR1 reads SGHAT; CDR2 reads FQNNGV. CDR3 nucleotide sequence: TGTGCCAGCAGCTTATTTCGGGGCTACACCTTC. Encoded protein: CASSLFRGYTF.

This chain links TRBV6-5 with TRBJ2-7, with D tentatively TRBD2 (5 bases). The CDR3 has 15 residues. Trimming left V 2 bases short and J 0 bases short, with 11 bases between. Per the germline V gene, CDR1 is MNHEY and CDR2 is SVGAGI. The CDR3 region is CASSYRETSSYEQYF. DNA for the CDR3: TGTGCCAGCAGTTACAGGGAGACGAGCTCCTACGAGCAGTACTTC.

V usage is TRBV2 and J usage is TRBJ2-4, with D perhaps matching TRBD2 (6 bases). Deletions cut 2 bases from V and 7 bases from J, with 12 bases between. This CDR3 comprises 14 residues. The V gene's germline CDR1 is SNHLY and CDR2 FYNNEI. CDR3 amino acids: CASSERQAGNIQYF. DNA for the CDR3: TGTGCCAGCAGTGAAAGGCAGGCGGGGAACATTCAGTACTTC.

The chain is built from TRBV5-6 and TRBJ1-1, with unresolved D. This CDR3 contains 13 residues. CDR1 is SGHDT, CDR2 YYEEEE, per germline. Trimming left V 5 bases short and J 10 bases short, with 18 bases between. As DNA, the CDR3 is TGTGCCAGCAGGAAGACACAAGCCTTTGGAGCTTTCTTT. It specifies CASRKTQAFGAFF. Combining the CDR3 with reference TRBV5-6 and TRBJ1-1 gives the whole variable domain DAGVTQSPTHLIKTRGQQVTLRCSPKSGHDTVSWYQQALGQGPQFIFQYYEEEERQRGNFPDRFSGHQFPNYSSELNVNALLLGDSALYLCASRKTQAFGAFFGQGTRLTVV.

This chain connects TRBV6-5 to TRBJ1-1; the D gene is possibly TRBD1 (5 bases). From germline, CDR1 is MNHEY and CDR2 SVGAGI. V was cut by 8 bases and J by 6 bases, with 19 bases left in between. The CDR3 sequence is 14 residues long. CDR3 DNA sequence: TGTGCCAGCTCCTCTCGAAGGGGTTCCTCTGAAGCTTTCTTT. Its protein is CASSSRRGSSEAFF.

In DNA, the CDR3 is TGTGCCAGCAGCCAGACCAACAGGGGGGATCAGCCCCAGCATTTT. Translated: CASSQTNRGDQPQHF. The rearrangement uses TRBV4-2 and TRBJ1-5, with 8 bases aligning to TRBD1. CDR1 is LGHNA and CDR2 is YNFKEQ in the germline V gene. The V and J ends lost 3 bases and 5 bases, in that order; junction bases with no gene match: 6. The CDR3 runs to 15 residues.

The chain uses TRBV14 and TRBJ1-2; TRBD1 matches at 8 bases. This CDR3 comprises 13 residues. Germline CDR1 SGHDN, CDR2 FVKESK. V lost 4 bases to trimming and J lost 8 bases; unmatched junction nucleotides: 6. CDR3: CASSPRQGRGYTF. The CDR3 bases are TGTGCCAGCAGCCCCCGACAGGGGAGAGGCTACACCTTC.

V and J are TRBV27 and TRBJ1-2; 7 bases align to TRBD1. This CDR3 comprises 15 residues. V trimming: 6 bases; J trimming: 1 base; junction bases outside the gene matches: 8. Germline CDR1 is MNHEY and CDR2 is SMNVEV (reference sequence). The CDR3 loop is CASSSKQGLNYGYTF. The CDR3 DNA sequence: TGTGCCAGCAGCTCGAAACAGGGGCTTAACTATGGCTACACCTTC.

The chain carries TRBV28 and TRBJ2-1, with D possibly TRBD2 on 7 matching bases. Germline CDR1 is MDHEN and CDR2 is SYDVKM. Between the trimmed V and J ends, which lost 5 bases and 6 bases, there was a span of 17 bases. The CDR3 totals 15 residues. The CDR3: CASSPRGARINEQFF. CDR3 in DNA: TGTGCCAGCAGTCCACGGGGGGCAAGGATCAATGAGCAGTTCTTC.

This clone is a singleton in its sample. The V and J genes are TRBV15 and TRBJ2-1, with D perhaps matching TRBD1 (8 bases). Germline values: CDR1 LNHNV, CDR2 YYDKDF (reference sequence). Between the trimmed V and J ends, which lost 3 bases and 2 bases, there was a span of 29 bases. There are 21 residues in the CDR3. In DNA, the CDR3 is TGTGCCACCAGCAGTCTTCGGACAGGGCTGGGGGAGGGGGGAACCTACAATGAGCAGTTCTTC. This translates into CATSSLRTGLGEGGTYNEQFF.

V and J are TRBV19 and TRBJ2-7; 9 bases line up with TRBD1. In germline, CDR1 is LNHDA, CDR2 SQIVND (reference sequence). The CDR3 is made up of 15 amino acids. After removal of 0 bases from V and 2 bases from J, the junction contained 2 bases not matched to a gene. The CDR3 DNA sequence: TGTGCCAGTAGTATAGAAACAGGGGGCACCTACGAGCAGTACTTC. Protein sequence: CASSIETGGTYEQYF.

The CDR3 sequence: CASSFFTGTGAQPQHF. The CDR3 nucleotides are TGTGCCAGCAGCTTCTTTACCGGGACAGGGGCCCAGCCCCAGCATTTT. The chain recombines TRBV7-2 with TRBJ1-5; TRBD1 matches 10 bases. The germline V gene has CDR1 SGHTA and CDR2 FQGNSA. After removal of 3 bases from V and 7 bases from J, the junction contained 9 bases not matched to a gene. The CDR3 runs 16 residues.

This chain uses TRBV7-2 with TRBJ1-2, with 7 bases that match TRBD1. From germline, CDR1 is SGHTA and CDR2 FQGNSA. The CDR3 is 13 residues long. J was trimmed by 7 bases and V by 5 bases; bases with no gene match: 7. The CDR3 region is CASSPGGTAGYTF. CDR3 coding DNA: TGTGCCAGCAGCCCGGGGGGGACAGCTGGCTACACCTTC.

V is TRBV28 and J is TRBJ1-5, with TRBD1 matching 7 bases. The CDR3 sequence is 17 residues long. V shed 0 bases, J shed 3 bases, and the junction held 8 bases outside the gene matches. In germline, CDR1 is MDHEN, CDR2 SYDVKM. This CDR3 reads CASSLWRQGVTNQPQHF. Here the CDR3 DNA reads TGTGCCAGCAGTTTATGGAGGCAGGGGGTAACCAATCAGCCCCAGCATTTT.

This clone occurred a few times. In DNA form, the CDR3 reads TGTGCCACCAGTGATGGACAGGGGGCTATCGGTGAAGCTTTCTTT. Translating it yields CATSDGQGAIGEAFF. This chain links TRBV24-1 with TRBJ1-1; 11 bases are shared with TRBD1. Trimming at V came to 3 bases and at J to 7 bases, leaving 6 bases not matched to a gene. CDR1 is KGHDR, CDR2 SFDVKD, per germline. There are 15 residues in the CDR3.

This clone was seen a few times. The chain couples TRBV30 to TRBJ1-1, with D unresolved. The CDR3 is 13 residues long. V was cut by 4 bases and J by 6 bases, with 15 bases left in between. In germline, CDR1 is GTSNPN, CDR2 SVGIG (reference sequence). CDR3 amino acids: CAWIREETAEAFF. The CDR3 DNA reads TGTGCCTGGATACGGGAGGAGACCGCTGAAGCTTTCTTT.

This chain uses TRBV15 with TRBJ1-2; D unresolved. The ends were cut back, 0 bases at V and 2 bases at J, with 16 bases in the middle. This CDR3 has 17 amino acids. Germline values: CDR1 LNHNV, CDR2 YYDKDF (reference sequence). In DNA form, the CDR3 reads TGTGCCACCAGCAGAGATTTAAGGCCGCAGGAAAACTATGGCTACACCTTC. Its translation: CATSRDLRPQENYGYTF.